Included here is one T cell receptor (beta chain) sequence, with context. Per the authors' pipeline: Estimates of nucleated cell counts were drawn from the amplification of reference gene primers. The data were produced by immunoSEQ multiplex PCR, yet TCRdb's version contains in-frame clones alone and is incomplete. Clone size and the V and J calls come from that table; the DNA yielded D and trimming. The sample contains 80,000 or so clones, around 86% of which appear only once. The data originate from a study of blood T cell repertoires in COVID-19. Germline CDR1 reads LGHDT; CDR2 reads YNNKEL (reference sequence). CDR3 length: 14 amino acids. V shed 1 base and J shed 2 bases, with 8 bases lying between them.

The source of this sequence is a woman between 55 and 75 years old with acute or convalescent COVID-19. The chain is built from TRBV3-1 (or the pseudogene TRBV3-2) and TRBJ2-5, with D possibly being TRBD2 (6 bases). Sample: peripheral blood. For the CDR3, the DNA is TGTGCCAGCAGCCAAGCGGGACTTCAAGAGACCCAGTACTTC. It encodes CASSQAGLQETQYF.